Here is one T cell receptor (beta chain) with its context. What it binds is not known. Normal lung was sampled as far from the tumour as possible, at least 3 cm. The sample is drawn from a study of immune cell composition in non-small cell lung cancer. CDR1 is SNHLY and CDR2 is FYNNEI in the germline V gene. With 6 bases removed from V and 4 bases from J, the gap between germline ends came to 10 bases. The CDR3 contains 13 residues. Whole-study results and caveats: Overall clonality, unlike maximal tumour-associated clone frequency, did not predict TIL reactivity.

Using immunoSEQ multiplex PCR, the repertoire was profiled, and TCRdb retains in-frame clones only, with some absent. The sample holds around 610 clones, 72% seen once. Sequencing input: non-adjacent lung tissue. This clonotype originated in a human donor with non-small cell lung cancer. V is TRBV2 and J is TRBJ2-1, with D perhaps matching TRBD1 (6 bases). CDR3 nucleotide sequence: TGTGCCAGCAGGTACAGGGTTTACAATGAGCAGTTCTTC. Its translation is CASRYRVYNEQFF.